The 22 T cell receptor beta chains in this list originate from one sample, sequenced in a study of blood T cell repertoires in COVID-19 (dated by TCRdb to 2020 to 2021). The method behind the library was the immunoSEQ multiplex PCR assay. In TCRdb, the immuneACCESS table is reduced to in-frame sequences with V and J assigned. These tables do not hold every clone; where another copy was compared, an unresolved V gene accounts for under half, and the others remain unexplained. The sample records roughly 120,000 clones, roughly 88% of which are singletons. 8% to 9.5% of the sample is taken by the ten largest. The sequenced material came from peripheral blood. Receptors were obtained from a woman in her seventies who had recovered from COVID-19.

The CDR3 loop reads CASSPATRLDTQYF. The CDR3 DNA reads TGTGCCAGCTCACCCGCGACAAGGTTAGATACGCAGTATTTT. The chain uses TRBV18 and TRBJ2-3, with D uncertain. CDR1 is KGHSH and CDR2 is LQKENI in the germline V gene. With 3 bases removed from V and 5 bases from J, the gap between germline ends came to 12 bases. This CDR3 has 14 amino acids.

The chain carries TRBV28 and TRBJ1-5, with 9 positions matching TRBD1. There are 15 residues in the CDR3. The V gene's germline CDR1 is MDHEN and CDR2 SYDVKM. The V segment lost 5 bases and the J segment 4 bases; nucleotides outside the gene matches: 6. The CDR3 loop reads CASSRRGQGNQPQHF. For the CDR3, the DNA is TGTGCCAGCAGTCGTCGGGGACAGGGTAATCAGCCCCAGCATTTT.

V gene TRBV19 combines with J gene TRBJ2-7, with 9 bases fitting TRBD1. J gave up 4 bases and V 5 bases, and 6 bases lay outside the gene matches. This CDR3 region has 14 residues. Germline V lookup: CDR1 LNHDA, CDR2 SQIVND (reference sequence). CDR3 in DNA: TGTGCCAGTAGTCCCTGGACAGGGGTGTACGAGCAGTACTTC. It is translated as CASSPWTGVYEQYF.

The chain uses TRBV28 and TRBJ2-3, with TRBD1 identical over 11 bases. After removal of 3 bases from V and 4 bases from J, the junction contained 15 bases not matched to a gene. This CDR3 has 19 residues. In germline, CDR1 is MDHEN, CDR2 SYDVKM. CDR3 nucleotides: TGTGCCAGCAGTTTCCGGGACAGGGGGTTTGTTCGGTTCGCAGATACGCAGTATTTT. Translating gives CASSFRDRGFVRFADTQYF.

The CDR3 loop reads CAISEGQANQPQHF. The DNA for the CDR3 is TGTGCCATCAGTGAGGGGCAGGCCAATCAGCCCCAGCATTTT. The rearrangement uses TRBV10-3 and TRBJ1-5, with D unresolved. Germline V lookup: CDR1 ENHRY, CDR2 SYGVKD. V was shortened by 2 bases and J by 3 bases, with 8 bases between the two germline ends. The length of the CDR3 is 14 residues.

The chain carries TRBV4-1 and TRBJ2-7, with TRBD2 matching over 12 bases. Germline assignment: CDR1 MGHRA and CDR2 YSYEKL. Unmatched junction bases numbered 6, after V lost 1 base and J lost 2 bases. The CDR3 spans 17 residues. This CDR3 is CASSQGLAGAFPYEQYF. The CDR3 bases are TGCGCCAGCAGCCAAGGACTAGCGGGGGCCTTTCCCTACGAGCAGTACTTC.

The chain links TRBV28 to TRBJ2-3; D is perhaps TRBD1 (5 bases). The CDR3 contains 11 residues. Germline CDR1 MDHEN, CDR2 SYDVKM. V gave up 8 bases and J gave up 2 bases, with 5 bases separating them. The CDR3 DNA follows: TGTGCCAGCGGGGCCACAGATACGCAGTATTTT. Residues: CASGATDTQYF.

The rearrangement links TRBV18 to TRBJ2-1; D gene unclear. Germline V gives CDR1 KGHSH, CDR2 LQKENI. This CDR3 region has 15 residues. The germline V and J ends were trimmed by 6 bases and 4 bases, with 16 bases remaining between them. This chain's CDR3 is CASSRSESFYNEQFF. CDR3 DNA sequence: TGTGCCAGCTCTCGAAGCGAATCCTTTTACAATGAGCAGTTCTTC. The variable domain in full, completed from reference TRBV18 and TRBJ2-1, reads NAGVMQNPRHLVRRRGQEARLRCSPMKGHSHVYWYRQLPEEGLKFMVYLQKENIIDESGMPKERFSAEFPKEGPSILRIQQVVRGDSAAYFCASSRSESFYNEQFFGPGTRLTVL.

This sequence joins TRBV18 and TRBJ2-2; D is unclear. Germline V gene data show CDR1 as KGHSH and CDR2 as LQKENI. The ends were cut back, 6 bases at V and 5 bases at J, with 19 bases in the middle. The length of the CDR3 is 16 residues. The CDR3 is CASSRARPDVTGELFF. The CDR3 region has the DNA TGTGCCAGCTCCCGTGCGCGGCCTGATGTGACCGGGGAGCTGTTTTTT.

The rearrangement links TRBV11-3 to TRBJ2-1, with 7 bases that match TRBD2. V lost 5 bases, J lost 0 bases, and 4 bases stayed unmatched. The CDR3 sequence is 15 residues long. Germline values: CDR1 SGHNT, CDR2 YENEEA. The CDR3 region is CASSPAGTSYNEQFF. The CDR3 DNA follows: TGTGCCAGCAGCCCAGCGGGGACCTCCTACAATGAGCAGTTCTTC.

Here the CDR3 DNA reads TGTGCCAGCAGCTTGGCCGCAGGGGGGATGGGGGAGACCCAGTACTTC. Amino acid sequence: CASSLAAGGMGETQYF. The J gene is TRBJ2-5, the V gene TRBV5-5; TRBD1 might be the D (7 bases). CDR3 length: 16 amino acids. The V end was cut by 0 bases, the J end by 5 bases, with 17 bases between. CDR1 and CDR2 from the germline V gene are SGHKS and YYEKEE (reference sequence).

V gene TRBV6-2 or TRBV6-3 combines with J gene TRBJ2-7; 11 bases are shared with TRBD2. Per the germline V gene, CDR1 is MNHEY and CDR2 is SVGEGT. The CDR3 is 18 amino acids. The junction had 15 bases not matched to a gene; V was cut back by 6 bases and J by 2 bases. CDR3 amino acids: CASSSRPPTSGAAYEQYF. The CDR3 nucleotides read TGTGCCAGCAGCTCGAGACCGCCGACTAGCGGGGCAGCCTACGAGCAGTACTTC.

The CDR3 sequence: CASSPLRRDNSPLHF. DNA for the CDR3: TGCGCCAGCAGCCCCTTGCGGAGGGATAATTCACCCCTCCACTTT. The chain recombines TRBV5-1 with TRBJ1-6; D is undetermined. The CDR3 totals 15 residues. In germline, CDR1 is SGHRS, CDR2 YFSETQ. Trimming cost V 4 bases and J 5 bases, with 13 bases left between them.

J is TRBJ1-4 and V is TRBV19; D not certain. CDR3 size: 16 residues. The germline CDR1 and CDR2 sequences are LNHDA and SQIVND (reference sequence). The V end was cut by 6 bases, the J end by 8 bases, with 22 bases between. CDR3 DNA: TGTGCCAGTAGGACTACCCCCGGGCCCTGGAAGGAAAAACTGTTTTTT. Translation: CASRTTPGPWKEKLFF.

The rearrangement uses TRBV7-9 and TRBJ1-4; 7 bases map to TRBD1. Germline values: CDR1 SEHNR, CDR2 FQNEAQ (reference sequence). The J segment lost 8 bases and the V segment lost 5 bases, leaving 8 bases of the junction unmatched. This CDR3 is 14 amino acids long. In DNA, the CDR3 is TGTGCCAGCAGCCCAGGCCTCAGGGGGGAAAAACTGTTTTTT. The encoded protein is CASSPGLRGEKLFF.

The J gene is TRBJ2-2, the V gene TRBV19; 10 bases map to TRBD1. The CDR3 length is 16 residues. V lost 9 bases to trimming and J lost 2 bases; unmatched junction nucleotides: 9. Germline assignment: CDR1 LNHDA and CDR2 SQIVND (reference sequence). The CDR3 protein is CARVNRDRGNTGELFF. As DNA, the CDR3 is TGTGCCAGAGTAAACCGGGACAGGGGAAACACCGGGGAGCTGTTTTTT.

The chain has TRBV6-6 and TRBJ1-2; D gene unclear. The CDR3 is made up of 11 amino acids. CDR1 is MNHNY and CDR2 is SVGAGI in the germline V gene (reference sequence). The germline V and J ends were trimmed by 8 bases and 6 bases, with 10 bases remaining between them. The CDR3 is CASGFTDGYTF. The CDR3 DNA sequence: TGTGCCAGCGGTTTTACGGATGGCTACACCTTC.

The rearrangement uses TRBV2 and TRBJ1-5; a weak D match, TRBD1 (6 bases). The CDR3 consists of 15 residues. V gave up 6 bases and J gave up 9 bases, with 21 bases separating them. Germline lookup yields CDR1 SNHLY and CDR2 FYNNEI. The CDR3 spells CASRETGATGRPQHF. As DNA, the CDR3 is TGTGCCAGCAGGGAGACAGGCGCCACGGGTCGGCCCCAGCATTTT. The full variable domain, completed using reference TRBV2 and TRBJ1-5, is EPEVTQTPSHQVTQMGQEVILRCVPISNHLYFYWYRQILGQKVEFLVSFYNNEISEKSEIFDDQFSVERPDGSNFTLKIRSTKLEDSAMYFCASRETGATGRPQHFGDGTRLSIL.

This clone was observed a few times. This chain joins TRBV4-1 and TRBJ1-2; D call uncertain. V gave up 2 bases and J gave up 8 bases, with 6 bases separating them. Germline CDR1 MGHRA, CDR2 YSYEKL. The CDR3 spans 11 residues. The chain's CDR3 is CASSQNRGYTF. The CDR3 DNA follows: TGCGCCAGCAGCCAAAATCGGGGCTACACCTTC.

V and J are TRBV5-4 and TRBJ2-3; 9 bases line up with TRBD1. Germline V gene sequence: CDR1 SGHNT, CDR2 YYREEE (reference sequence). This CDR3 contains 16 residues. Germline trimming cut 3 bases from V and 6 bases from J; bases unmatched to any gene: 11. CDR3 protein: CASSYRDRAFGDTQYF. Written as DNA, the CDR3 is TGTGCCAGCAGCTACCGGGACAGGGCCTTCGGCGATACGCAGTATTTT.

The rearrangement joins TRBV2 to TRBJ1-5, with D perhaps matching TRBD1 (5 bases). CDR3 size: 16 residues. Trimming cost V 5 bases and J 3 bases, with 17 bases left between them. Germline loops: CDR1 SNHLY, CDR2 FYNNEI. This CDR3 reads CASSPPSGEPNQPQHF. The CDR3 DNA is TGTGCCAGCAGTCCCCCCTCGGGGGAACCCAATCAGCCCCAGCATTTT.

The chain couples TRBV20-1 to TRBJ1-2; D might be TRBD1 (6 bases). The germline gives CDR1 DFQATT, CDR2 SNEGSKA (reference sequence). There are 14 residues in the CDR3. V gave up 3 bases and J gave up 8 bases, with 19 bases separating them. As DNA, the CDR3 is TGCAGTGCTAGTCAGGGGCGGAGTTTTTCAGGCTACACCTTC. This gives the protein CSASQGRSFSGYTF.